The 26 T cell receptor beta chains in this list originate from one sample, sequenced in a study of cytomegalovirus exposure and HLA in healthy donors. The primer mix had 60 Vbeta and 13 Jbeta primers. Assay used: immunoSEQ multiplex PCR; TCRdb lists only in-frame clones, some missing. The profile shows 140,000 or so clones, around 79% of them singletons. Sequenced: PBMCs. The source is a woman in her 30s in good health and CMV-seronegative.

V gene TRBV7-8 combines with J gene TRBJ1-1; D is ambiguous. Germline V lookup: CDR1 SGHVS, CDR2 FQNEAQ. V lost 3 bases and J 1 base, leaving 9 bases between the germline ends. CDR3 length: 14 residues. CDR3 sequence reads: CASSFGRGNTEAFF. In DNA, the CDR3 is TGTGCCAGCAGCTTCGGCCGGGGGAACACTGAAGCTTTCTTT.

This clone appeared once. The chain couples TRBV13 to TRBJ1-2; D is uncertain. CDR1 and CDR2 (germline): PRHDT, FYEKMQ (reference sequence). This CDR3 region has 16 residues. Trimming cost V 1 base and J 1 base, with 13 bases left between them. CDR3 protein: CASSLEGHGDNYGYTF. CDR3 nucleotides: TGTGCCAGCAGCTTAGAAGGCCACGGAGATAACTATGGCTACACCTTC.

This clone has only a few counts. The chain links TRBV27 to TRBJ1-1; the D gene is possibly TRBD1 (6 bases). Trimming pared 6 bases from V and 1 base from J, leaving 9 bases between. The CDR3 consists of 13 residues. Looked up from germline, CDR1 is MNHEY and CDR2 is SMNVEV (reference sequence). In DNA form, the CDR3 reads TGTGCCAGCAGCACCAGGGGGAACACTGAAGCTTTCTTT. Its translation: CASSTRGNTEAFF.

The chain links TRBV7-2 to TRBJ1-1; D not certain. From germline, CDR1 is SGHTA and CDR2 FQGNSA. The CDR3 runs 13 residues. V was pared by 3 bases and J by 4 bases, with 9 bases between. The CDR3 region is CASSFGGGTEAFF. CDR3 nucleotides: TGTGCCAGCAGCTTCGGCGGCGGCACTGAAGCTTTCTTT. The full variable domain, its missing parts supplied by reference TRBV7-2 and TRBJ1-1, is GAGVSQSPSNKVTEKGKDVELRCDPISGHTALYWYRQSLGQGLEFLIYFQGNSAPDKSGLPSDRFSAERTGGSVSTLTIQRTQQEDSAVYLCASSFGGGTEAFFGQGTRLTVV.

Only one count was recorded for this clone. This chain joins TRBV27 and TRBJ1-3; TRBD1 matches at 9 bases. V dropped 5 bases and J dropped 7; count of bases not matched to a gene: 9. From germline, CDR1 is MNHEY and CDR2 SMNVEV (reference sequence). The CDR3 extends over 15 amino acids. CDR3 region: CASSKQGAQTNTIYF. In DNA, the CDR3 is TGTGCCAGCAGTAAACAGGGGGCCCAGACGAACACCATATATTTT.

The count of this clone is one. The chain joins TRBV5-1 to TRBJ2-1, with D perhaps TRBD1 (5 bases). Germline V gene lookup returns CDR1 SGHRS and CDR2 YFSETQ. The CDR3 is 12 residues long. Deletions cut 4 bases from V and 15 bases from J, with 17 bases between. CDR3 coding DNA: TGCGCCAGCAGCCCCGACAGCCCTCGAATGTTCTTC. Translating gives CASSPDSPRMFF.

V and J are TRBV11-2 and TRBJ1-4; 10 bases are a match to TRBD1. V gave up 5 bases and J gave up 7 bases; unmatched junction bases: 10. The CDR3 consists of 16 residues. CDR1 SGHAT and CDR2 FQNNGV come from the germline V gene. CDR3 sequence reads: CASSPFGDRGSEKLFF. The CDR3 DNA is TGTGCCAGCAGCCCATTTGGGGACAGGGGAAGTGAAAAACTGTTTTTT.

This rearrangement joins TRBV20-1 to TRBJ1-1; D not certain. The ends were cut back, 6 bases at V and 8 bases at J, with 13 bases in the middle. This CDR3 contains 11 residues. Per the germline V gene, CDR1 is DFQATT and CDR2 is SNEGSKA (reference sequence). This CDR3 reads CSARGSGEAFF. The CDR3 DNA is TGCAGTGCCCGAGGGTCAGGCGAAGCTTTCTTT.

The genes are TRBV19 and TRBJ1-4; D is undetermined. V was shortened by 5 bases and J by 8 bases, with 9 bases between the two germline ends. CDR3 length equals 12 residues. Germline CDR1 reads LNHDA; CDR2 reads SQIVND (reference sequence). In DNA, the CDR3 is TGTGCCAGTAGTCTGAATGAGGAAAAACTGTTTTTT. Amino acid sequence: CASSLNEEKLFF.

In regard to this clone: Other DNA variants within this sample encode the same CDR3. This chain joins TRBV7-7 and TRBJ2-3; 9 bases fit TRBD2. The germline V gene encodes CDR1 SSHAT and CDR2 FNYEAQ (reference sequence). With 5 bases clipped from V and 1 base from J, the junction kept 4 bases outside the gene matches. This CDR3 spans 15 amino acids. The CDR3 coding sequence is TGTGCCAGCAGCCCGACTAGCGGTGGCACAGATACGCAGTATTTT. Its protein product is CASSPTSGGTDTQYF.

The CDR3 region has the DNA TGTGCCAGCAGCAGCCGGCCGAACAGGGACACTGAAGCTTTCTTT. It translates to CASSSRPNRDTEAFF. This chain links TRBV7-6 with TRBJ1-1, with D perhaps TRBD1 (6 bases). CDR1 and CDR2 (germline): SGHVS, FNYEAQ. The V and J ends lost 5 bases and 3 bases respectively, with 16 bases between them. CDR3 length equals 15 residues.

J is TRBJ1-2 and V is TRBV27, with TRBD1 as a possible D gene (5 bases). The CDR3 runs 13 residues. CDR1 MNHEY and CDR2 SMNVEV come from the germline V gene (reference sequence). V was trimmed by 6 bases and J by 5 bases, leaving 13 bases between them. CDR3 DNA sequence: TGTGCCAGCAGAAAGGGGAATTGGTATGGCTACACCTTC. It is translated as CASRKGNWYGYTF.

The gene calls are TRBV1 and TRBJ2-5; the listed D gene, TRBD2, was not tested against the DNA. TRBV1 is a pseudogene locus. This CDR3 region has 14 residues. The CDR3: CTSNKTSGKETQYF. For the CDR3, the DNA is TGCACCAGCAATAAGACTAGCGGGAAAGAGACCCAGTACTTC.

The genes are TRBV9 and TRBJ1-2, with 10 bases aligning to TRBD1. Losses at the gene ends were 3 bases for V and 2 bases for J; bases not matched to a gene: 7. The CDR3 length is 16 residues. The germline V gene encodes CDR1 SGDLS and CDR2 YYNGEE. The CDR3 region is CASSESGQGENYGYTF. The CDR3 DNA reads TGTGCCAGCAGCGAATCCGGACAGGGGGAGAACTATGGCTACACCTTC.

The sample holds one count of this clone. The chain has TRBV14 and TRBJ2-7; 7 bases line up with TRBD1. J lost 4 bases, V lost 4 bases, and 10 bases had no gene match. There are 15 residues in the CDR3. Germline values: CDR1 SGHDN, CDR2 FVKESK. In DNA, the CDR3 is TGTGCCAGCAGCCGGTTCGGGACAGCTTCGTACGAGCAGTACTTC. Translating gives CASSRFGTASYEQYF.

The V call is TRBV4-1, the J call TRBJ1-1; 7 bases match TRBD1. This CDR3 is built from 15 residues. CDR1 and CDR2 from the germline V gene are MGHRA and YSYEKL. The ends lost 4 bases at V and 2 bases at J; junction bases unmatched: 7. DNA for the CDR3: TGCGCCAGCAGCCGAGAGGGACAGCGAAACACTGAAGCTTTCTTT. Protein product: CASSREGQRNTEAFF.

The chain has TRBV29-1 and TRBJ2-1; no definite D call. The CDR3 has 14 amino acids. CDR1 SQVTM and CDR2 ANQGSEA come from the germline V gene. V was clipped by 4 bases and J by 0 bases, with 10 bases between them. The chain's CDR3 is CSVVRSRSYNEQFF. The CDR3 nucleotides are TGCAGCGTTGTACGTAGCCGCTCCTACAATGAGCAGTTCTTC.

This clone has a single count. J is TRBJ2-1 and V is TRBV15; 10 nucleotides agree with TRBD2. V dropped 5 bases and J dropped 8; count of bases not matched to a gene: 12. The CDR3 is 16 residues long. Germline values: CDR1 LNHNV, CDR2 YYDKDF (reference sequence). CDR3 DNA sequence: TGTGCCACCAGCGTCAGAAAGGGACTAGCGTCCGATGAGCAGTTCTTC. Protein sequence: CATSVRKGLASDEQFF.

The V and J genes are TRBV7-3 and TRBJ1-1; TRBD1 matches 8 bases. This CDR3 comprises 15 residues. The V and J ends lost 6 bases and 7 bases, in that order; junction bases with no gene match: 13. The V gene's germline CDR1 is SGHTA and CDR2 FQGTGA. The CDR3 here is CASSHTRQGRIEAFF. CDR3 nucleotide sequence: TGTGCCAGCAGTCACACCAGACAGGGGAGGATTGAAGCTTTCTTT.

The chain carries TRBV5-6 and TRBJ2-2; tentatively, D is TRBD1 (5 bases). V was shortened by 0 bases and J by 4 bases, with 16 bases between the two germline ends. Germline V CDR1 and CDR2: SGHDT, YYEEEE. The CDR3 spans 17 residues. The CDR3 spells CASSLDPAGPPTGELFF. DNA for the CDR3: TGTGCCAGCAGCTTGGATCCGGCAGGGCCCCCCACCGGGGAGCTGTTTTTT.

This chain links TRBV6-1 with TRBJ1-1; TRBD1 matches at 8 bases. The junction had 9 bases not matched to a gene; V was cut back by 6 bases and J by 3 bases. Germline V gene lookup returns CDR1 MNHNS and CDR2 SASEGT. The CDR3 spans 15 residues. CDR3 DNA: TGTGCCAGCAGCACAGGACAGGGAGCATACACTGAAGCTTTCTTT. It is translated as CASSTGQGAYTEAFF.

This chain uses TRBV27 with TRBJ1-6; 7 bases are shared with TRBD1. The CDR3 length is 15 residues. V was clipped by 4 bases and J by 7 bases; unmatched bases: 7. CDR1 and CDR2 from the germline V gene are MNHEY and SMNVEV (reference sequence). The CDR3 sequence is CASSYRQGSNSPLHF. The CDR3 nucleotides are TGTGCCAGCAGTTATCGACAGGGTTCGAATTCACCCCTCCACTTT.

This chain links TRBV11-2 with TRBJ2-7; TRBD1 matches 7 bases. The length of the CDR3 is 19 residues. Trimming removed 1 base from V and 4 bases from J; junction bases left unmatched: 19. Germline assignment: CDR1 SGHAT and CDR2 FQNNGV. The CDR3 region has the DNA TGTGCCAGCAGCTTAGGTTCGGGCCTACGGGACAGAACCCTTTACGAGCAGTACTTC. This gives the protein CASSLGSGLRDRTLYEQYF.

The rearrangement uses TRBV2 and TRBJ1-5, with D hard to call. The ends were cut back, 4 bases at V and 0 bases at J, with 13 bases in the middle. The CDR3 consists of 16 residues. Germline loops: CDR1 SNHLY, CDR2 FYNNEI. CDR3 bases: TGTGCCAGCAGTGGACTGGCTACCCATAGCAATCAGCCCCAGCATTTT. It translates to CASSGLATHSNQPQHF.

V is TRBV5-1 and J is TRBJ2-4; D is perhaps TRBD2 (6 bases). The V end lost 4 bases, the J end lost 0 bases, and 8 bases lay between the germline ends. Looked up from germline, CDR1 is SGHRS and CDR2 is YFSETQ. The CDR3 spans 14 residues. CDR3 protein: CASSPGLAKNIQYF. The CDR3 DNA is TGCGCCAGCAGCCCGGGACTAGCCAAAAACATTCAGTACTTC. The entire variable domain, with the rest obtained from reference TRBV5-1 and TRBJ2-4, is as follows: KAGVTQTPRYLIKTRGQQVTLSCSPISGHRSVSWYQQTPGQGLQFLFEYFSETQRNKGNFPGRFSGRQFSNSRSEMNVSTLELGDSALYLCASSPGLAKNIQYFGAGTRLSVL.

The chain has TRBV5-8 and TRBJ1-1, with D perhaps matching TRBD1 (5 bases). Germline V CDR1 and CDR2: SGHTS, YDEGEE. The V end was cut by 4 bases, the J end by 0 bases, with 16 bases between. CDR3 size: 16 residues. In DNA, the CDR3 is TGTGCCAGCAGCAACCGCCCGGGGGGAGTGAACACTGAAGCTTTCTTT. It codes for CASSNRPGGVNTEAFF.